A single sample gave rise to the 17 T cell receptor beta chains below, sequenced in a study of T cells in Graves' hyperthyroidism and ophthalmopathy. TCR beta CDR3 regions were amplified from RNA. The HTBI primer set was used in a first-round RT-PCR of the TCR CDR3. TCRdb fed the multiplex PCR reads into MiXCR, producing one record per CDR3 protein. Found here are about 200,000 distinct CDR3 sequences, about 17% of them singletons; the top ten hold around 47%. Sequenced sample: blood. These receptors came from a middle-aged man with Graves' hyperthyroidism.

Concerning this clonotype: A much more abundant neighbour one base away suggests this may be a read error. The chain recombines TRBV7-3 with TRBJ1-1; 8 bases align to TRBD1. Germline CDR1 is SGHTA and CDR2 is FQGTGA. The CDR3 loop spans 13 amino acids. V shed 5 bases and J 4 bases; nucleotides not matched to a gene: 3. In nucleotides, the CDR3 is TGTGCCAGCAGCATTACAGGGGGCACTGAAGCTTTCTTT. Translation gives CASSITGGTEAFF.

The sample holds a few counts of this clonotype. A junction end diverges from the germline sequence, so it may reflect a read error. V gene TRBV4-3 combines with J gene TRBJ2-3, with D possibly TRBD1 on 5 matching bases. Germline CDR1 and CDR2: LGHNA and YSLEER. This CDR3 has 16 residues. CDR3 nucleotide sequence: TGCGCCGGCAGCCAACAGGCGGCAGGACACACAGATACGCAGTATTTT. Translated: CAGSQQAAGHTDTQYF.

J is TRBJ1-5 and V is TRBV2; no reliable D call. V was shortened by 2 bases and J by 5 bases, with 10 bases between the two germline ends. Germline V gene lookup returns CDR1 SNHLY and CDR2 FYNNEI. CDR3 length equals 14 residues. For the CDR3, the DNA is TGTGCCAGCAGTGAATGGGATTACGATCAGCCCCAGCATTTT. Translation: CASSEWDYDQPQHF.

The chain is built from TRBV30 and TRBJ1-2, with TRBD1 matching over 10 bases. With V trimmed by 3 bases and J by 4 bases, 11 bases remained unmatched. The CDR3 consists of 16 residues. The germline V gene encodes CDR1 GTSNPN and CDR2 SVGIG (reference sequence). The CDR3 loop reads CAWSLTGTGAFYGYTF. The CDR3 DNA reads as TGTGCCTGGAGCCTTACCGGGACAGGGGCGTTCTATGGCTACACCTTC.

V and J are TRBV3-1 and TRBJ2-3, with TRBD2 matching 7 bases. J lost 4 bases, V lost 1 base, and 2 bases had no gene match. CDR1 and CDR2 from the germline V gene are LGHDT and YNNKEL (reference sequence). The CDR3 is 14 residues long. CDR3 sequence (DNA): TGTGCCAGCAGCCAAGGACTAGCCCCAGATACGCAGTATTTT. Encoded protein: CASSQGLAPDTQYF.

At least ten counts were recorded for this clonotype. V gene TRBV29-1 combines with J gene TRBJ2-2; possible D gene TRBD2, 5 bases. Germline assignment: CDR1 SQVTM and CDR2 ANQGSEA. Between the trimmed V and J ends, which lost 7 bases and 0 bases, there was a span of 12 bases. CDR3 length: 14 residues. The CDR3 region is CSARRAANTGELFF. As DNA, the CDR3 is TGCAGCGCCCGGCGAGCGGCGAACACCGGGGAGCTGTTTTTT.

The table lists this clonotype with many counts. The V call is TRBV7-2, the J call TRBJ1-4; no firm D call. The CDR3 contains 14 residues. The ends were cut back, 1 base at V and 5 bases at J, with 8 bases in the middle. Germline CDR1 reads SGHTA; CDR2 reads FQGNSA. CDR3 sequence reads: CASSLGQANEKLFF. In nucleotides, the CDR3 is TGTGCCAGCAGCTTAGGGCAGGCCAATGAAAAACTGTTTTTT.

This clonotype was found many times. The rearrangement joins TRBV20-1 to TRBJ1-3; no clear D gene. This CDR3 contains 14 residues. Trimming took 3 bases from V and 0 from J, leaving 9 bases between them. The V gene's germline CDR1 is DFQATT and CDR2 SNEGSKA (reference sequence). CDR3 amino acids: CSARMESSGNTIYF. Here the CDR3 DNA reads TGCAGTGCTAGGATGGAGAGCTCTGGAAACACCATATATTTT.

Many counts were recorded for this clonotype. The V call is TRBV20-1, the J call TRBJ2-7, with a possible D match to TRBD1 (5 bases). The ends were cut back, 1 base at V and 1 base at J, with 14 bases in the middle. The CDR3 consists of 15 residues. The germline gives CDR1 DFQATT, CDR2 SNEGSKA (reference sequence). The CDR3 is CSARVKPGQSYEQYF. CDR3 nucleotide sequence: TGCAGTGCTAGAGTTAAACCAGGGCAATCCTACGAGCAGTACTTC.

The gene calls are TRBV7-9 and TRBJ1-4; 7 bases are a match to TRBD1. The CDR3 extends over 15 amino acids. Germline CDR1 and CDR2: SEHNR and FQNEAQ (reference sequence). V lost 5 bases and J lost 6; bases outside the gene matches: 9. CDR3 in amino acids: CASSEGTEVYEKLFF. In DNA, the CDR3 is TGTGCCAGCAGCGAAGGGACAGAAGTTTATGAAAAACTGTTTTTT.

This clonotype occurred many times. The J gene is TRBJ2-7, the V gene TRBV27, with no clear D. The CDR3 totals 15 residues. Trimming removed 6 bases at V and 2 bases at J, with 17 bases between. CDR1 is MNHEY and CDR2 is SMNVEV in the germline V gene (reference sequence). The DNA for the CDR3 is TGTGCCAGCAGCCCGTCGGAGCTGGGGACCTACGAGCAGTACTTC. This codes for CASSPSELGTYEQYF.

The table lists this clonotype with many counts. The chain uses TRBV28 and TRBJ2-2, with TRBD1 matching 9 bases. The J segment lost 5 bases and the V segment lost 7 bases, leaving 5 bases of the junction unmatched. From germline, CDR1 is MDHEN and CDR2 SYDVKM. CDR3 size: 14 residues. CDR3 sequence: CASIWDRETGELFF. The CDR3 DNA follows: TGTGCCAGCATCTGGGACAGGGAAACCGGGGAGCTGTTTTTT.

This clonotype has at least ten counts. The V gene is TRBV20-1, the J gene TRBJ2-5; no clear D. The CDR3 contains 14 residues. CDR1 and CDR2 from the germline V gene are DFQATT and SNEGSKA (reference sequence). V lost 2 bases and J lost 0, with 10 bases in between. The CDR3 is CSARIDGDQETQYF. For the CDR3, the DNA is TGCAGTGCTAGAATAGACGGAGACCAAGAGACCCAGTACTTC.

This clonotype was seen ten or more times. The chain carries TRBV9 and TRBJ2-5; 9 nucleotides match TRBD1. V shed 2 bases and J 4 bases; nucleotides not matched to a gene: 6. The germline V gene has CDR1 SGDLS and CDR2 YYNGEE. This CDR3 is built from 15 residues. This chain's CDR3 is CASSVDGGQGETQYF. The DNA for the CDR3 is TGTGCCAGCAGCGTGGATGGGGGACAGGGAGAGACCCAGTACTTC. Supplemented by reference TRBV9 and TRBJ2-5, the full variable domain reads DSGVTQTPKHLITATGQRVTLRCSPRSGDLSVYWYQQSLDQGLQFLIQYYNGEERAKGNILERFSAQQFPDLHSELNLSSLELGDSALYFCASSVDGGQGETQYFGPGTRLLVL.

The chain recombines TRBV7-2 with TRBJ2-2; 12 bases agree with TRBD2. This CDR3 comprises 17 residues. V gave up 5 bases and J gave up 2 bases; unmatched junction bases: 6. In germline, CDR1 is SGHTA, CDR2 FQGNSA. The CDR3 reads CASSITSGGRNTGELFF. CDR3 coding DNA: TGTGCCAGCAGCATCACTAGCGGGGGGCGAAACACCGGGGAGCTGTTTTTT.

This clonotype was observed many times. CDR3 in amino acids: CASNNGQVGEKLFF. In nucleotides, the CDR3 is TGTGCCAGCAATAACGGACAGGTCGGGGAAAAACTGTTTTTT. V and J are TRBV6-1 and TRBJ1-4, with 7 bases matching TRBD1. The germline gives CDR1 MNHNS, CDR2 SASEGT. The CDR3 is 14 residues long. With 7 bases clipped from V and 8 bases from J, the junction kept 10 bases outside the gene matches.

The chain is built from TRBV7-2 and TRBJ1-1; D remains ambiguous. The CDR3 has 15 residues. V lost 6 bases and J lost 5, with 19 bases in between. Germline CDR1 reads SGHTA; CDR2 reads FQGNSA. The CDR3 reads CASSYLHGRDTEAFF. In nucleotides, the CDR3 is TGTGCCAGCAGTTACCTCCACGGGAGGGATACTGAAGCTTTCTTT.